This T cell receptor (beta chain) emerged from a study of Ad26.COV2.S vaccination and SARS-CoV-2 variants. On the study more broadly: The COV1001 Ad26.COV2.S trial arm included the donor.

General study findings and limits: Once vaccination had occurred, spike-specific CD8+ and CD4+ T cell responses reportedly showed substantial breadth. It is possible that the TCR breadth and depth analyses underestimated the total T cell responses.

Treatment here: over 15 received Ad26.COV2.S at low or high dose, single or two shots; 5 received placebo; per-sample allocation not given. Each sample was drawn 63 days after the first injection (of vaccine or placebo). Sequenced by immunoSEQ multiplex PCR; TCRdb stores in-frame clones only, minus some. This sample has some 350,000 clones, with roughly 84% found just once. In regard to this clone: Its antigen is still unknown.

The sample consisted of peripheral blood, taken in a trial of Ad26.COV2.S vaccine versus placebo. This clonotype originated in a person between 18 and 60 years old who received the Ad26.COV2.S COVID-19 vaccine or a placebo.

The CDR3 loop reads CASSRTGIGYEQYF. The CDR3 DNA sequence: TGTGCCAGCAGTCGGACAGGGATAGGATACGAGCAGTACTTC. The chain is built from TRBV28 and TRBJ2-7, with 8 bases identical to TRBD1. The CDR3 is 14 residues long. The V gene's germline CDR1 is MDHEN and CDR2 SYDVKM. Trimming took 5 bases from V and 4 from J; bases not matched to a gene: 7.